This entry lists 28 T cell receptor beta chains sequenced from one sample in a study of cytomegalovirus exposure and HLA in healthy donors. The PCR was carried out with 60 Vbeta primers and 13 Jbeta primers. Produced via immunoSEQ multiplex PCR; TCRdb's table is partial and in-frame only. This table has 210,000 or so clones, 87% appearing once. The sequenced sample was PBMCs. Source of these receptors: a man aged 25 to 45 in good health and CMV-seronegative.

The chain recombines TRBV30 with TRBJ2-3, with 7 bases aligning to TRBD2. The CDR3 totals 14 residues. Germline V gene sequence: CDR1 GTSNPN, CDR2 SVGIG (reference sequence). V gave up 1 base and J gave up 5 bases; unmatched junction bases: 6. The CDR3 DNA is TGTGCCTGGAGTGATGCTAGCGGAGAAGATACGCAGTATTTT. Its translation: CAWSDASGEDTQYF.

This clone showed up just once. This chain connects TRBV6-4 to TRBJ2-7; 9 bases align to TRBD1. Germline V gene sequence: CDR1 MRHNA, CDR2 SNTAGT. The CDR3 length is 16 residues. V was pared by 3 bases and J by 3 bases, with 9 bases of the junction left unmatched. The CDR3 region has the DNA TGTGCCAGCAGTGAGTACCCGGACAGGGGAATCTACGAGCAGTACTTC. This gives the protein CASSEYPDRGIYEQYF.

The chain is built from TRBV2 and TRBJ1-2, with a tentative D call TRBD1 (6 bases). Germline V lookup: CDR1 SNHLY, CDR2 FYNNEI. Trimming stripped 4 bases from V and 6 bases from J, with 12 bases between. The CDR3 spans 13 residues. The CDR3 DNA follows: TGTGCCAGCAGTGGGGGGCGGCTGGATGGCTACACCTTC. Encoded protein: CASSGGRLDGYTF.

The V and J genes are TRBV4-1 and TRBJ2-1, with 11 nucleotides matching TRBD2. This CDR3 is built from 17 residues. Germline V gene lookup returns CDR1 MGHRA and CDR2 YSYEKL. V lost 4 bases and J lost 5; bases outside the gene matches: 10. CDR3 coding DNA: TGCGCCAGCAGCCGTTACTCGGGACTAGCGGACCACAATGAGCAGTTCTTC. This sequence encodes CASSRYSGLADHNEQFF.

The rearrangement uses TRBV27 and TRBJ2-7; 7 bases agree with TRBD1. V shed 5 bases, J shed 6 bases, and the junction held 7 bases outside the gene matches. CDR1 is MNHEY and CDR2 is SMNVEV in the germline V gene (reference sequence). This CDR3 is built from 13 residues. CDR3: CASSPETGLEQYF. DNA of the CDR3: TGTGCCAGCAGTCCAGAGACAGGGCTCGAGCAGTACTTC.

This chain connects TRBV19 to TRBJ1-4; D is uncertain. Trimming cost V 6 bases and J 2 bases, with 13 bases left between them. Germline assignment: CDR1 LNHDA and CDR2 SQIVND (reference sequence). The CDR3 runs to 15 residues. CDR3 in amino acids: CASRPKESTNEKLFF. Here the CDR3 DNA reads TGTGCCAGTAGACCTAAAGAGTCGACTAATGAAAAACTGTTTTTT.

The V gene is TRBV5-1, the J gene TRBJ1-1; D ambiguous. The CDR3 loop spans 15 amino acids. Germline loops: CDR1 SGHRS, CDR2 YFSETQ. Trimming removed 0 bases at V and 4 bases at J, with 13 bases between. This CDR3 reads CASSLALFRGTEAFF. Here the CDR3 DNA reads TGCGCCAGCAGCTTGGCTCTCTTCCGGGGCACTGAAGCTTTCTTT.

The rearrangement links TRBV29-1 to TRBJ2-4; D perhaps matches TRBD1 (6 bases). The CDR3 spans 13 residues. The germline V gene encodes CDR1 SQVTM and CDR2 ANQGSEA. Deletions cut 3 bases from V and 4 bases from J, with 10 bases between. CDR3 nucleotide sequence: TGCAGCGTTGATCTAGGGGGAAAAAACATTCAGTACTTC. Residues: CSVDLGGKNIQYF.

The rearrangement joins TRBV28 to TRBJ2-7; D might be TRBD2 (5 bases). The CDR3 totals 14 residues. Per germline, CDR1 MDHEN and CDR2 SYDVKM. Deletions cut 5 bases from V and 0 bases from J, with 11 bases between. CDR3 coding DNA: TGTGCCAGCAGTCCCCAGGAGGTCTCCTACGAGCAGTACTTC. Protein sequence: CASSPQEVSYEQYF.

Here the CDR3 reads CASSLGTGGGYTF. The CDR3 bases are TGTGCCAGCAGCCTTGGGACAGGGGGAGGCTACACCTTC. V is TRBV6-6 and J is TRBJ1-2; 11 nucleotides agree with TRBD1. From germline, CDR1 is MNHNY and CDR2 SVGAGI (reference sequence). Trimming at V came to 6 bases and at J to 8 bases, leaving 5 bases not matched to a gene. This CDR3 is built from 13 residues.

V and J are TRBV19 and TRBJ1-5; a possible D gene is TRBD1 (6 bases). Trimming took off 3 bases at V and 6 bases at J, with 18 bases between the two ends. Germline V gives CDR1 LNHDA, CDR2 SQIVND (reference sequence). This CDR3 spans 16 amino acids. The CDR3 DNA reads TGTGCCAGTAGTATCCAGGGCGGGGGGCTCTTTCAGCCCCAGCATTTT. Amino acids: CASSIQGGGLFQPQHF.

This clone was counted between two and nine times. This rearrangement joins TRBV2 to TRBJ1-4; the D gene is possibly TRBD1 (5 bases). CDR1 SNHLY and CDR2 FYNNEI come from the germline V gene. V gave up 8 bases and J gave up 11 bases, with 21 bases separating them. The CDR3 consists of 14 residues. Written as DNA, the CDR3 is TGTGCCAGCTTTCGTAGGGGTGGATTGGGGAAACTGTTTTTT. This gives the protein CASFRRGGLGKLFF.

This clone has only a few counts. The chain couples TRBV7-2 to TRBJ1-6; D gene unclear. In germline, CDR1 is SGHTA, CDR2 FQGNSA. The V end was cut by 0 bases, the J end by 9 bases, with 6 bases between. This CDR3 has 13 amino acids. The CDR3 region is CASSLASSSPLHF. CDR3 nucleotide sequence: TGTGCCAGCAGCTTAGCATCGAGTTCACCCCTCCACTTT.

The V call is TRBV7-8, the J call TRBJ2-1; D perhaps matches TRBD1 (6 bases). V lost 1 base to trimming and J lost 8 bases, with 9 bases between them. CDR3 length equals 13 residues. Germline lookup yields CDR1 SGHVS and CDR2 FQNEAQ. In DNA form, the CDR3 reads TGTGCCAGCAGCTTAGACCAGGGGTATGAGCAGTTCTTC. Translated: CASSLDQGYEQFF. The full variable domain, its missing parts supplied by reference TRBV7-8 and TRBJ2-1, is GAGVSQSPRYKVAKRGQDVALRCDPISGHVSLFWYQQALGQGPEFLTYFQNEAQLDKSGLPSDRFFAERPEGSVSTLKIQRTQQEDSAVYLCASSLDQGYEQFFGPGTRLTVL.

The chain links TRBV6-5 to TRBJ1-6; D is unresolved. CDR1 is MNHEY and CDR2 is SVGAGI in the germline V gene. The V and J ends lost 7 bases and 4 bases respectively, with 11 bases between them. CDR3 length equals 14 residues. CDR3 protein: CASTMMAYNSPLHF. The CDR3 bases are TGTGCCAGCACCATGATGGCTTATAATTCACCCCTCCACTTT.

This clone was recorded once. This chain uses TRBV4-1 with TRBJ2-1; 9 nucleotides line up with TRBD1. The ends lost 3 bases at V and 6 bases at J; junction bases unmatched: 9. The CDR3 totals 16 residues. Germline CDR1 MGHRA, CDR2 YSYEKL. As DNA, the CDR3 is TGCGCCAGCAGCCAGACGAGGGGACAGGGTAGCAATGAGCAGTTCTTC. It codes for CASSQTRGQGSNEQFF.

This chain uses TRBV29-1 with TRBJ2-1; D not certain. CDR3 length equals 12 residues. V dropped 2 bases and J dropped 6 bases, with 8 bases sitting between them. CDR1 is SQVTM, CDR2 ANQGSEA, per germline. The CDR3 protein is CSVEPSANEQFF. The CDR3 DNA reads TGCAGCGTTGAACCCAGCGCCAATGAGCAGTTCTTC.

The chain carries TRBV27 and TRBJ2-1; TRBD2 matches 12 bases. V shed 5 bases and J 9 bases; nucleotides not matched to a gene: 20. The CDR3 is 19 residues long. Germline values: CDR1 MNHEY, CDR2 SMNVEV (reference sequence). The CDR3, as DNA: TGTGCCAGCAGTCCCCGAATCCATGAGGACCTAGCGGGAGGGTGTGAGCAGTTCTTC. Its protein product is CASSPRIHEDLAGGCEQFF.

The gene calls are TRBV11-2 and TRBJ1-1; TRBD1 is a possible D gene (5 bases). Germline values: CDR1 SGHAT, CDR2 FQNNGV. V lost 4 bases to trimming and J lost 5 bases, with 11 bases between them. The CDR3 covers 13 residues. The CDR3 DNA is TGTGCCAGCAGCTACGACCGGACAACTGAAGCTTTCTTT. It codes for CASSYDRTTEAFF.

This chain uses TRBV19 with TRBJ2-3, with 15 bases lining up with TRBD2. CDR3 size: 18 residues. The junction had 9 bases not matched to a gene; V was cut back by 8 bases and J by 0 bases. CDR1 is LNHDA, CDR2 SQIVND, per germline (reference sequence). CDR3 nucleotides: TGTGCCAGTGCTGAGGGACTAGCGGGGGGCCGCAGCACAGATACGCAGTATTTT. Protein product: CASAEGLAGGRSTDTQYF. Using reference TRBV19 and TRBJ2-3 for the parts outside the CDR3, the full variable domain is DGGITQSPKYLFRKEGQNVTLSCEQNLNHDAMYWYRQDPGQGLRLIYYSQIVNDFQKGDIAEGYSVSREKKESFPLTVTSAQKNPTAFYLCASAEGLAGGRSTDTQYFGPGTRLTVL.

For this clone: Additional DNA sequences in this sample encode the identical CDR3. This rearrangement joins TRBV6-5 to TRBJ1-6; weak D call: TRBD1 (5 bases). Germline CDR1 is MNHEY and CDR2 is SVGAGI. This CDR3 comprises 14 residues. V gave up 2 bases and J gave up 7 bases, with 9 bases separating them. The CDR3 here is CASSYGGGNSPLHF. The CDR3 region has the DNA TGTGCCAGCAGTTACGGGGGAGGGAATTCACCCCTCCACTTT.

The V gene is TRBV19, the J gene TRBJ2-2; 9 nucleotides match TRBD2. V lost 6 bases to trimming and J lost 4 bases; unmatched junction nucleotides: 6. The germline gives CDR1 LNHDA, CDR2 SQIVND (reference sequence). The CDR3 covers 15 residues. CDR3 nucleotides: TGTGCCAGTAGCATGGGGACTAGCTTCACCGGGGAGCTGTTTTTT. It encodes CASSMGTSFTGELFF.

This rearrangement joins TRBV6-1 to TRBJ2-5; TRBD2 agrees at 9 bases. This CDR3 is 16 amino acids long. The V gene's germline CDR1 is MNHNS and CDR2 SASEGT. J lost 11 bases, V lost 1 base, and 14 bases had no gene match. Here the CDR3 DNA reads TGTGCCAGCAGTGAAGAGCTGGCGGGAGGGCCGGGGGAGCAGTACTTC. Amino acids: CASSEELAGGPGEQYF.

The V gene is TRBV28, the J gene TRBJ1-2; maybe TRBD1 (6 bases). Between the trimmed V and J ends, which lost 4 bases and 3 bases, there was a span of 12 bases. The germline V gene encodes CDR1 MDHEN and CDR2 SYDVKM. The CDR3 contains 14 residues. The CDR3 sequence is CASSYPTGHYGYTF. The CDR3 nucleotides read TGTGCCAGCAGTTATCCCACAGGGCACTATGGCTACACCTTC.

This chain connects TRBV11-3 to TRBJ2-1, with 9 bases fitting TRBD2. Germline CDR1 SGHNT, CDR2 YENEEA. This CDR3 spans 15 amino acids. V was clipped by 6 bases and J by 0 bases; unmatched bases: 3. CDR3 DNA: TGTGCCAGCAGTAGCGGGGGTTCCTCCTACAATGAGCAGTTCTTC. Its translation is CASSSGGSSYNEQFF.

V gene TRBV6-5 combines with J gene TRBJ2-7; 8 positions agree with TRBD1. Germline CDR1 and CDR2: MNHEY and SVGAGI. V lost 6 bases and J lost 2; bases outside the gene matches: 9. CDR3 length equals 15 residues. CDR3 in DNA: TGTGCCAGCAGACCGGACAGGGCGAACCCCTACGAGCAGTACTTC. This sequence encodes CASRPDRANPYEQYF.

The gene calls are TRBV7-6 and TRBJ2-1; 12 bases align to TRBD2. With V trimmed by 5 bases and J by 8 bases, 19 bases remained unmatched. The V gene's germline CDR1 is SGHVS and CDR2 FNYEAQ. The CDR3 is made up of 19 amino acids. This CDR3 reads CASSHQKTSGSISRDEQFF. The CDR3 bases are TGTGCCAGCAGCCACCAAAAGACTAGCGGGAGTATTTCAAGAGATGAGCAGTTCTTC.

The J gene is TRBJ2-5, the V gene TRBV5-6; TRBD2 matches at 15 bases. J lost 5 bases, V lost 4 bases, and 6 bases had no gene match. The CDR3 is made up of 16 amino acids. In germline, CDR1 is SGHDT, CDR2 YYEEEE. CDR3 sequence reads: CASSGDGLAGGETQYF. CDR3 nucleotide sequence: TGTGCCAGCAGCGGGGACGGACTAGCGGGGGGGGAGACCCAGTACTTC.